This entry concerns a single TCR beta chain. The entry originates in a study of cytomegalovirus exposure and HLA in healthy donors. The PCR had 60 Vbeta and 13 Jbeta primers. The data were produced by immunoSEQ multiplex PCR, yet TCRdb's version contains in-frame clones alone and is incomplete. The sample yields under 150,000 clones, around 82% seen once. Germline CDR1 and CDR2: MNHEY and SVGAGI. The CDR3 spans 13 residues. The specimen sequenced was PBMCs. The J gene is TRBJ2-5, the V gene TRBV6-5; D unresolved. The J call may be mistaken, given a closer DNA end match to TRBJ2-7. This sequence originates from a woman in her twenties or thirties in good health and CMV-seropositive. CDR3 residues: CASTSDNSYEQYF. The CDR3 nucleotides read TGTGCCAGCACCTCAGACAACTCCTACGAGCAGTACTTC.